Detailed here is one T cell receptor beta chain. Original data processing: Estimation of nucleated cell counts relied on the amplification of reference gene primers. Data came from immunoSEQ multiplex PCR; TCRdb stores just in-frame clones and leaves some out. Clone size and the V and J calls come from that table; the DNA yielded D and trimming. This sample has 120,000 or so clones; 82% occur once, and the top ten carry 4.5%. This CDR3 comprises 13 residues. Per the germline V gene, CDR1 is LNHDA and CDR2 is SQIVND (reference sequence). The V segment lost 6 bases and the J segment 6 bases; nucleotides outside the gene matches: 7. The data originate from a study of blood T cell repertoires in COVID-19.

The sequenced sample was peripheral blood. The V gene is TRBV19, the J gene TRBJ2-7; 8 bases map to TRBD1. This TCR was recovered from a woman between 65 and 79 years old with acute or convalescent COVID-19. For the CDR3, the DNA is TGTGCCAGTAGGACAGGGGCTGCCGGCGAGCAGTACTTC. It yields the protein CASRTGAAGEQYF.